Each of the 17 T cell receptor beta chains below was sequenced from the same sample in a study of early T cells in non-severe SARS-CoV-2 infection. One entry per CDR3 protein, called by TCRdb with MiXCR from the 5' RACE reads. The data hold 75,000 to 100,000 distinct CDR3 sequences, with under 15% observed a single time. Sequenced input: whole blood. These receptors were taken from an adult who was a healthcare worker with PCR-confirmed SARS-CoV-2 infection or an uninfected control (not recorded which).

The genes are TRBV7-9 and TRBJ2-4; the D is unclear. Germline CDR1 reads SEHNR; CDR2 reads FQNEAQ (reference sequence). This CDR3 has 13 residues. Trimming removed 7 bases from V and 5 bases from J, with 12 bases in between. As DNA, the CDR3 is TGTGCCAGCACGTCCCACCCCGAAAACATTCAGTACTTC. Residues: CASTSHPENIQYF.

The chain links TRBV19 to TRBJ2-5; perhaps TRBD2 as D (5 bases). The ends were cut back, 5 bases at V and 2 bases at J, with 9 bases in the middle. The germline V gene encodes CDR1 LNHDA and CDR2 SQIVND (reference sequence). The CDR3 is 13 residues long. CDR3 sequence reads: CASSVEDQETQYF. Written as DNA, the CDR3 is TGTGCCAGTAGTGTGGAGGATCAAGAGACCCAGTACTTC. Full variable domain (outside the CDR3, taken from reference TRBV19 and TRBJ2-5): DGGITQSPKYLFRKEGQNVTLSCEQNLNHDAMYWYRQDPGQGLRLIYYSQIVNDFQKGDIAEGYSVSREKKESFPLTVTSAQKNPTAFYLCASSVEDQETQYFGPGTRLLVL.

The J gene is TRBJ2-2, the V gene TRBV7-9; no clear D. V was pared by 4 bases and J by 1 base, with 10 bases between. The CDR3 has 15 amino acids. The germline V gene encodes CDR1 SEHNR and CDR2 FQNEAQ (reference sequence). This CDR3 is CASSSNPGNTGELFF. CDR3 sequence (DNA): TGTGCCAGCAGCTCGAATCCAGGGAACACCGGGGAGCTGTTTTTT.

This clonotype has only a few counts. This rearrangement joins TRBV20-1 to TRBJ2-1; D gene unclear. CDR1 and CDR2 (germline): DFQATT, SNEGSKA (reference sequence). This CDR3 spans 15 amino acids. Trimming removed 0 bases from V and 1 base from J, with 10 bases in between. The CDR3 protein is CSARDSAWSYNEQFF. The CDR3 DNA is TGCAGTGCTAGAGATTCCGCTTGGTCCTACAATGAGCAGTTCTTC.

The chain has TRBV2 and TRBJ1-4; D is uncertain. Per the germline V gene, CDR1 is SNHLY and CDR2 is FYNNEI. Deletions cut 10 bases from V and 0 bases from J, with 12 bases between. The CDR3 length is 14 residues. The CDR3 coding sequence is TGTGCCACTAGGACCGTCTCAACTAATGAAAAACTGTTTTTT. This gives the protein CATRTVSTNEKLFF.

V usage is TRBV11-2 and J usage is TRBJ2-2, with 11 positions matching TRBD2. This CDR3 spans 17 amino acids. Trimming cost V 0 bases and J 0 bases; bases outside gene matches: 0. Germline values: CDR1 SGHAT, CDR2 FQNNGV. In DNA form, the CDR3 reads TGTGCCAGCAGCTTAGAACTAGCGGGGGCGAACACCGGGGAGCTGTTTTTT. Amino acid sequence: CASSLELAGANTGELFF.

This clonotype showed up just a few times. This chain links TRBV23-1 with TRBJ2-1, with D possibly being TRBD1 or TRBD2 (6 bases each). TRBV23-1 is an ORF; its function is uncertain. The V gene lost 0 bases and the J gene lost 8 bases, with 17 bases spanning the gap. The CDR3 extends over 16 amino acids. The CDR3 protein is CASSQSVWGARDEQFF. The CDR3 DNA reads TGCGCCAGCAGTCAATCGGTCTGGGGGGCTCGGGATGAGCAGTTCTTC.

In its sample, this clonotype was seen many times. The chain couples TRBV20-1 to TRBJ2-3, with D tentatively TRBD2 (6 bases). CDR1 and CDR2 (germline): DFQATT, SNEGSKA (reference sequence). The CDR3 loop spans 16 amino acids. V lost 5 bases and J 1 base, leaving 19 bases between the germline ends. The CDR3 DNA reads TGCAGTGCTTCGTCTCGCCCGGGGGACGGCACAGATACGCAGTATTTT. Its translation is CSASSRPGDGTDTQYF.

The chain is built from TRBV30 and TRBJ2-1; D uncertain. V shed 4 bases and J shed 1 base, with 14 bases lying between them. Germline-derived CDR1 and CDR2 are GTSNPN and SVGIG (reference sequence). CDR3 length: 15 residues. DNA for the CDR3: TGTGCCTGGAACCTGCCAGGCGCGTCCTACAATGAGCAGTTCTTC. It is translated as CAWNLPGASYNEQFF.

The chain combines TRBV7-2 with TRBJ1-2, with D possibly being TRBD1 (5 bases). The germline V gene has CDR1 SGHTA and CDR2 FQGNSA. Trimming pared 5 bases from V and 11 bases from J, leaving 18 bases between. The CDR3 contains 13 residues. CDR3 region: CASSARSGANYTF. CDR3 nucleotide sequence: TGTGCCAGCAGCGCCAGATCCGGGGCGAATTACACCTTC.

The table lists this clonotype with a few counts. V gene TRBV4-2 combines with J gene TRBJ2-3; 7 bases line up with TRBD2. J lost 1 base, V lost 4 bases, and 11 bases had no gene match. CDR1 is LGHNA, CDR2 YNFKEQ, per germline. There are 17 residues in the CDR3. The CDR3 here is CASSPRSWEGRTDTQYF. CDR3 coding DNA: TGTGCCAGCAGCCCGAGGTCGTGGGAGGGGCGCACAGATACGCAGTATTTT.

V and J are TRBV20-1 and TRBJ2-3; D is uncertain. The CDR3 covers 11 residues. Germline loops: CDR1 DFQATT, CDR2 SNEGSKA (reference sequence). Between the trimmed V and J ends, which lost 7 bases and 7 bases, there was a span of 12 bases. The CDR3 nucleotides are TGCAGTGTCCCGGAACCCAATACGCAGTATTTT. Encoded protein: CSVPEPNTQYF.

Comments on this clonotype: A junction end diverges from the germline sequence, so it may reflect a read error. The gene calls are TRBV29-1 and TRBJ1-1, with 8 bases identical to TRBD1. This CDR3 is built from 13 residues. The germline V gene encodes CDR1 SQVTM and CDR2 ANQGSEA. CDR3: CSVYRGKLTEVFF. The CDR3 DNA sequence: TGCAGCGTTTACAGGGGGAAGTTGACTGAAGTTTTCTTT.

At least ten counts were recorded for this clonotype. CDR3 residues: CASSGRGGDTEAFF. As DNA, the CDR3 is TGCGCCAGCAGCGGCAGGGGAGGCGACACTGAAGCTTTCTTT. The chain couples TRBV5-1 to TRBJ1-1, with D possibly matching TRBD1 (6 bases). The CDR3 totals 14 residues. Trimming stripped 4 bases from V and 3 bases from J, with 13 bases between. CDR1 and CDR2 (germline): SGHRS, YFSETQ.

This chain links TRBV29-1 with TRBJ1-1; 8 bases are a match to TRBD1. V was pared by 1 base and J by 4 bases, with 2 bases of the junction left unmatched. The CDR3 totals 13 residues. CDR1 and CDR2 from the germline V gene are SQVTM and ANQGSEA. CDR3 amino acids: CSVEADRATEAFF. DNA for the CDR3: TGCAGCGTTGAAGCGGACAGGGCCACTGAAGCTTTCTTT.

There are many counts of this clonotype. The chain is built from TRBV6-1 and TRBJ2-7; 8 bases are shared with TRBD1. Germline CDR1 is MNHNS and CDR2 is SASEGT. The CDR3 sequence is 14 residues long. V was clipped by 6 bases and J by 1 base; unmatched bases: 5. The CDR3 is CASSGTGHSYEQYV. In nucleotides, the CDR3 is TGTGCCAGCAGCGGGACAGGTCATTCCTACGAGCAGTACGTC.

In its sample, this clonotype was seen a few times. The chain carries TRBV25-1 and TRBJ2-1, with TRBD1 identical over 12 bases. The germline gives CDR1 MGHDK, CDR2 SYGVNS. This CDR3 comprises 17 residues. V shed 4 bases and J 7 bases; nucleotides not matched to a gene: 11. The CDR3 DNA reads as TGTGCCAGCAGTGGATTCGACGGGACAGGGGGCTCAAATGAGCAGTTCTTC. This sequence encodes CASSGFDGTGGSNEQFF.